The text below deals with one T cell receptor (beta chain). The target of this receptor is not known. Per-base qualities were not stored, and no clone one base away is much larger. The library was generated by the immunoSEQ multiplex PCR assay. Here the immuneACCESS table is served through TCRdb, limited to in-frame sequences with V and J called. Missing clones are a known gap in these copies; in checked studies unresolved V genes cover under half, and the rest lacks a known reason. In this sample the table shows some 12,000 clones, 70% to 90% of which occur a single time. The top ten constitute about 14% of the sample. V and J lose 0 bases and 6 bases, and a span of 8 bases separates them. The germline V gene gives CDR1 as LGHNA and CDR2 as YSLEER. Spanning cysteine to phenylalanine, the CDR3 consists of 13 amino acids. Only CDR3 DNA remains: 39 bases, in frame from the first base. This record comes from a study of T cell changes during pregnancy in multiple sclerosis (dated by TCRdb to between 2017 and 2020). For the wider study: In women with multiple sclerosis, the researchers looked at how the T cell repertoire shifted as pregnancy progressed.

The sequence came from a female donor in good health, enrolled as a control in a pregnancy study. This chain is built from TRBV4-3 and TRBJ1-2, with TRBD1 tentatively as D gene (5 bases match). Sequences were derived from CD8+ T cells from peripheral blood mononuclear cells, sampled in the second trimester of pregnancy. The sequenced DNA: TGCGCCAGCAGCCAAGATGGGGCAGATGGCTACACCTTC. This codes for CASSQDGADGYTF.